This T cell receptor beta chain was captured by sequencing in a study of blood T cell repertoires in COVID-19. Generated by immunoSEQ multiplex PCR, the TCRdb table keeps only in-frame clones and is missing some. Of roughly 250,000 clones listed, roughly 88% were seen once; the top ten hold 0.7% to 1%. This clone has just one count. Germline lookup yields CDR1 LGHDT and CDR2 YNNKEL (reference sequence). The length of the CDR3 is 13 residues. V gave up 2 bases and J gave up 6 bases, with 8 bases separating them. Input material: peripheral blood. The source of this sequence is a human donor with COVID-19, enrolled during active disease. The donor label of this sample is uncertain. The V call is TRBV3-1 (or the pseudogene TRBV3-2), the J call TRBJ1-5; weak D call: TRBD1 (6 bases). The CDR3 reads CASSQRRGQPQHF. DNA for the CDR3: TGTGCCAGCAGCCAACGCAGGGGTCAGCCCCAGCATTTT.